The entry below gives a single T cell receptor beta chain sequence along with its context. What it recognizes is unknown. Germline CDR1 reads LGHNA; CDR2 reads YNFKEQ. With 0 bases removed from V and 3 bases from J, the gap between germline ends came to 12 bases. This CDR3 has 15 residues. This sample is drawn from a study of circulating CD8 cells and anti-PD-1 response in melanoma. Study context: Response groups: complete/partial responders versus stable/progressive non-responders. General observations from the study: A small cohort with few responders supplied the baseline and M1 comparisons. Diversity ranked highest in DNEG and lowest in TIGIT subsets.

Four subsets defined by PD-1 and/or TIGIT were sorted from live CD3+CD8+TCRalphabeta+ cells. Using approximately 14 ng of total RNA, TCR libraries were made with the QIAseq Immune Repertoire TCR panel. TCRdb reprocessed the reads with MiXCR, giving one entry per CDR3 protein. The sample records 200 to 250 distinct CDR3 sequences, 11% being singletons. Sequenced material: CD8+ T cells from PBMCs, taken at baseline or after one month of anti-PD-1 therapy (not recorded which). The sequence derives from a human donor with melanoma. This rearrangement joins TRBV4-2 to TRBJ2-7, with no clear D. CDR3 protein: CASSQENGPGYEQYF. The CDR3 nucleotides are TGTGCCAGCAGCCAAGAAAACGGGCCTGGCTACGAGCAGTACTTC.